Following are 22 T cell receptor beta chains from one sample sequenced in a study of CD8 T cells in ankylosing spondylitis. Overall study results and limits: Ankylosing spondylitis blood appeared to carry a characteristic TCR beta motif of roughly eight highly homologous variants.

TCRdb independently ran MiXCR on the 5' RACE reads; one entry per CDR3 protein. Here the sample spans around 490,000 distinct CDR3 sequences, 5.3% being singletons. Their antigen targets remain unknown. The sequencing input was blood, either unsorted or a sorted T cell fraction (not recorded which). These receptors were collected from a male donor with ankylosing spondylitis.

This clonotype was detected many times. V is TRBV12-3 or TRBV12-4 and J is TRBJ2-1; D tentatively fits TRBD1 or TRBD2 (5 bases each). CDR3 size: 15 residues. V dropped 4 bases and J dropped 2 bases, with 12 bases sitting between them. CDR3 in amino acids: CASSWDPVTYNEQFF. The CDR3 DNA is TGTGCCAGCAGTTGGGACCCCGTAACCTACAATGAGCAGTTCTTC.

As to this clonotype: At one end the junction does not follow the germline gene, possibly because of a read error. The V call is TRBV7-7, the J call TRBJ2-7, with D unclear. This CDR3 contains 13 residues. Germline V CDR1 and CDR2: SSHAT, FNYEAQ (reference sequence). The chain's CDR3 is CASSSENSYEQYF. The DNA for the CDR3 is TGTGCTAGCAGCTCAGAGAACTCCTACGAGCAGTACTTC.

This clonotype was recorded many times. The rearrangement links TRBV4-3 to TRBJ2-7; D is undetermined. The CDR3 is 15 amino acids. Between the trimmed V and J ends, which lost 0 bases and 1 base, there was a span of 10 bases. Germline assignment: CDR1 LGHNA and CDR2 YSLEER. CDR3 residues: CASSQDPSESYEQYF. For the CDR3, the DNA is TGCGCCAGCAGCCAAGATCCCAGTGAGTCCTACGAGCAGTACTTC.

This clonotype was seen repeatedly, ten times or more. The CDR3 region has the DNA TGTGCCAGCAGCCGGCGTCTAGCGGTATACGAGCAGTACTTC. Translation: CASSRRLAVYEQYF. The chain links TRBV7-2 to TRBJ2-7; 7 bases fit TRBD2. The CDR3 has 14 amino acids. V dropped 5 bases and J dropped 4; count of bases not matched to a gene: 8. Germline CDR1 SGHTA, CDR2 FQGNSA.

This clonotype was picked up many times. The chain recombines TRBV6-2 or TRBV6-3 with TRBJ2-4; D ambiguous. The CDR3 covers 13 residues. From germline, CDR1 is MNHEY and CDR2 SVGEGT. Trimming removed 4 bases from V and 4 bases from J, with 8 bases in between. In DNA, the CDR3 is TGTGCCAGCAGTTGGGCGGTAAAAAACATTCAGTACTTC. Translation: CASSWAVKNIQYF.

The sample holds many counts of this clonotype. The rearrangement joins TRBV12-3 or TRBV12-4 to TRBJ1-2; no firm D call. V was pared by 7 bases and J by 8 bases, with 23 bases between. CDR3 length: 15 residues. The CDR3 bases are TGTGCCAGCACCAAGAGGACGTCCCTTCTAGGGGGCTACACCTTC. Translation: CASTKRTSLLGGYTF.

This clonotype came up many times. This chain connects TRBV28 to TRBJ1-2; a possible D gene is TRBD1 (5 bases). With 8 bases removed from V and 8 bases from J, the gap between germline ends came to 21 bases. The germline CDR1 and CDR2 sequences are MDHEN and SYDVKM. This CDR3 comprises 14 residues. The CDR3 DNA reads TGTGCCAGCGAGATCAGAGGTTGGGGGAAAGGCTACACCTTC. Amino acid sequence: CASEIRGWGKGYTF.

This clonotype was recorded many times. This rearrangement joins TRBV5-1 to TRBJ2-5; possible D gene TRBD1, 6 bases. V lost 0 bases and J lost 0, with 9 bases in between. The CDR3 totals 15 residues. Germline lookup yields CDR1 SGHRS and CDR2 YFSETQ. As DNA, the CDR3 is TGCGCCAGCAGCTTGGGAGGGGGTTACCAAGAGACCCAGTACTTC. This gives the protein CASSLGGGYQETQYF.

A word on this clonotype: Since a much larger clone is just one base distant, this may be a read error. The genes are TRBV4-3 and TRBJ2-1, with 9 bases identical to TRBD1. CDR1 LGHNA and CDR2 YSLEER come from the germline V gene. The CDR3 sequence is 17 residues long. This CDR3 is CTSSPTTGGGSYNEQFF. The DNA for the CDR3 is TGCACCAGCAGCCCCACCACAGGGGGCGGTTCCTACAATGAGCAGTTCTTC.

The genes are TRBV18 and TRBJ2-1; TRBD1 aligns across 7 bases. J was trimmed by 5 bases and V by 6 bases; bases with no gene match: 10. Germline assignment: CDR1 KGHSH and CDR2 LQKENI. The CDR3 contains 15 residues. CDR3 loop: CASSPIQGTDNEQFF. CDR3 bases: TGTGCCAGCTCGCCGATACAGGGGACGGACAATGAGCAGTTCTTC.

As regards this clonotype: Germline is not matched at one junction end, which may reflect a read error. V gene TRBV7-7 combines with J gene TRBJ1-2; D perhaps matches TRBD1 (6 bases). The CDR3 has 13 residues. CDR1 is SSHAT, CDR2 FNYEAQ, per germline (reference sequence). The CDR3 here is CASTGHDMTGYTF. The CDR3 bases are TGTGCTAGCACGGGACACGATATGACTGGCTACACCTTC.

This clonotype showed up many times. V gene TRBV27 combines with J gene TRBJ1-2; D is perhaps TRBD1 (5 bases). Germline values: CDR1 MNHEY, CDR2 SMNVEV (reference sequence). This CDR3 contains 15 residues. The V gene lost 6 bases and the J gene lost 6 bases, with 20 bases spanning the gap. The CDR3 spells CASRTGLGRGHGYTF. DNA of the CDR3: TGTGCCAGCAGGACCGGTTTGGGTCGGGGACATGGCTACACCTTC.

This clonotype was seen a handful of times. V is TRBV20-1 and J is TRBJ2-3; the match to TRBD1 covers 7 bases. From germline, CDR1 is DFQATT and CDR2 SNEGSKA (reference sequence). This CDR3 is built from 19 residues. V dropped 0 bases and J dropped 0; count of bases not matched to a gene: 15. CDR3 sequence (DNA): TGCAGTGCTAGAGATCCGAGACAGGGCATAGTTGGTAGCACAGATACGCAGTATTTT. Protein: CSARDPRQGIVGSTDTQYF.

This clonotype appeared many times. The chain's CDR3 is CSPNQRGVRETQYF. The CDR3 DNA follows: TGCAGCCCCAATCAGCGGGGGGTGAGGGAGACCCAGTACTTC. This chain links TRBV20-1 with TRBJ2-5, with 9 positions matching TRBD2. The CDR3 spans 14 residues. In germline, CDR1 is DFQATT, CDR2 SNEGSKA (reference sequence).

This clonotype was seen ten or more times. J is TRBJ1-6 and V is TRBV20-1, with a possible D match to TRBD1 (5 bases). The length of the CDR3 is 13 residues. The germline V gene has CDR1 DFQATT and CDR2 SNEGSKA (reference sequence). Between the trimmed V and J ends, which lost 5 bases and 7 bases, there was a span of 12 bases. The CDR3 is CSACRDGNSPLHF. The DNA for the CDR3 is TGCAGTGCTTGCCGGGACGGAAATTCACCCCTCCACTTT.

This clonotype was observed many times. V gene TRBV20-1 combines with J gene TRBJ1-5; 7 nucleotides line up with TRBD1. V lost 6 bases and J lost 5; bases outside the gene matches: 7. Germline CDR1 is DFQATT and CDR2 is SNEGSKA (reference sequence). The CDR3 runs 13 residues. The DNA of the CDR3 is TGCAGTGCCAATAACAGGGGCCATCAGCCCCAGCATTTT. This gives the protein CSANNRGHQPQHF.

The sample holds many counts of this clonotype. The chain is built from TRBV9 and TRBJ1-6, with D possibly TRBD1 on 5 matching bases. The CDR3 is 14 amino acids. Germline V gives CDR1 SGDLS, CDR2 YYNGEE. With 0 bases removed from V and 10 bases from J, the gap between germline ends came to 11 bases. CDR3 nucleotides: TGTGCCAGCAGCGTAGACGGGACCCAATCACCCCTCCACTTT. Amino acids: CASSVDGTQSPLHF.

This clonotype has a count of ten or more. V is TRBV6-1 and J is TRBJ1-1; 7 nucleotides agree with TRBD1. The CDR3 totals 15 residues. Germline V gene lookup returns CDR1 MNHNS and CDR2 SASEGT. With 7 bases clipped from V and 1 base from J, the junction kept 9 bases outside the gene matches. The CDR3 DNA reads TGTGCCAGCATACCGGGACAGAACCGGAACACTGAAGCTTTCTTT. Protein product: CASIPGQNRNTEAFF.

This clonotype showed up many times. The chain uses TRBV20-1 and TRBJ1-6; TRBD1 matches at 7 bases. Germline CDR1 is DFQATT and CDR2 is SNEGSKA (reference sequence). V lost 2 bases and J lost 9; bases outside the gene matches: 10. CDR3 size: 15 residues. This chain's CDR3 is CSARTWTGAGSPLHF. CDR3 bases: TGCAGTGCTAGAACCTGGACAGGCGCTGGTTCACCCCTCCACTTT.

At least ten counts were recorded for this clonotype. V and J are TRBV5-6 and TRBJ2-7, with D perhaps TRBD2 (6 bases). The V end was cut by 0 bases, the J end by 12 bases, with 16 bases between. The germline V gene encodes CDR1 SGHDT and CDR2 YYEEEE. The CDR3 consists of 13 residues. CDR3 nucleotide sequence: TGTGCCAGCAGCTTGGTTTTATCCGCGGGGCGGTACTTC. Its translation: CASSLVLSAGRYF. Looking up the rest from reference TRBV5-6 and TRBJ2-7 gives the full variable domain: DAGVTQSPTHLIKTRGQQVTLRCSPKSGHDTVSWYQQALGQGPQFIFQYYEEEERQRGNFPDRFSGHQFPNYSSELNVNALLLGDSALYLCASSLVLSAGRYFGPGTRLTVT.

This clonotype was picked up many times. The chain carries TRBV24-1 and TRBJ2-1, with 7 bases identical to TRBD2. The CDR3 spans 14 residues. Germline CDR1 and CDR2: KGHDR and SFDVKD. With V trimmed by 2 bases and J by 9 bases, 6 bases remained unmatched. CDR3: CATSDSPGLLEQFF. CDR3 nucleotides: TGTGCCACCAGTGATTCCCCGGGACTACTTGAGCAGTTCTTC.

The sample holds a few counts of this clonotype. As DNA, the CDR3 is TGCGCCAGCAGCGTACTACAGGGTAATACGTACGAGCAGTACTTC. Protein sequence: CASSVLQGNTYEQYF. The gene calls are TRBV5-1 and TRBJ2-7; tentatively, D is TRBD1 (6 bases). Germline lookup yields CDR1 SGHRS and CDR2 YFSETQ. Trimming pared 4 bases from V and 4 bases from J, leaving 18 bases between. CDR3 length: 15 amino acids.